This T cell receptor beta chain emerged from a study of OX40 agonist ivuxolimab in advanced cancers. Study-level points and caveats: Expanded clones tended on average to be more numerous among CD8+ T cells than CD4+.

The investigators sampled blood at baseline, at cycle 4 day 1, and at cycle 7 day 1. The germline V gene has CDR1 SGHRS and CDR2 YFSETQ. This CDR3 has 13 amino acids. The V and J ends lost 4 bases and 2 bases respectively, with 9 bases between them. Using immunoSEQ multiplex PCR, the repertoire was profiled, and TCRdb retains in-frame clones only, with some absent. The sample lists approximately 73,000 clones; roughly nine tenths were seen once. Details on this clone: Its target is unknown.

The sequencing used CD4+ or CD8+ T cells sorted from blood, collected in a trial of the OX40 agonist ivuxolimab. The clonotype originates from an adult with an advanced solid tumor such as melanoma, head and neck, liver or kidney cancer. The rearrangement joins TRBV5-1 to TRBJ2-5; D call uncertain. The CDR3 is CASSANIQETQYF. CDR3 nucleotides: TGCGCCAGCAGCGCGAACATTCAAGAGACCCAGTACTTC.